This TCR beta chain was identified during a study of shared clonotypes between healthy human individuals. Profiled with immunoSEQ multiplex PCR; TCRdb holds only in-frame clones, not every one. The sample yields about 1,800,000 clones, less than 95% seen once. The naive CD8 fraction comprised CD45RO-negative cells positively selected for CCR7 and excluded terminally differentiated effector memory CD45RA+ cells. The clonotype comes from a man aged 18 to 30 in good health. The source material was naive CD8+ T cells sorted from blood.

The CDR3 DNA is TGTGCCAGCAGCCGACAGGGCCACCTTTATGGCTACACCTTC. Translating gives CASSRQGHLYGYTF. The rearrangement uses TRBV6-5 and TRBJ1-2; 7 bases map to TRBD1. The CDR3 spans 14 residues. J lost 5 bases, V lost 6 bases, and 9 bases had no gene match. The germline gives CDR1 MNHEY, CDR2 SVGAGI.